One and the same sample provided the 3 T cell receptor beta chains below, sequenced in a study of T cells in Graves' hyperthyroidism and ophthalmopathy. From RNA transcripts, TCR beta CDR3 regions were amplified. HTBI primers were used for first-round RT-PCR of the TCR CDR3. TCRdb re-called the multiplex PCR reads through MiXCR, storing one row per CDR3 protein. This sample has about 570,000 distinct CDR3 sequences, with 12% to 15% found just once. The specimen was blood. These receptors all stem from a woman in her thirties or forties with Graves' hyperthyroidism.

J is TRBJ2-1 and V is TRBV6-4; 7 positions match TRBD2. The junction had 5 bases not matched to a gene; V was cut back by 1 base and J by 5 bases. The CDR3 runs to 15 residues. Germline CDR1 and CDR2: MRHNA and SNTAGT. CDR3 region: CASSDLGGKNNEQFF. Here the CDR3 DNA reads TGTGCCAGCAGTGACTTGGGGGGGAAGAACAATGAGCAGTTCTTC.

This clonotype was counted at least ten times. The chain is built from TRBV12-3 or TRBV12-4 and TRBJ1-5; D is ambiguous. The V end was cut by 5 bases, the J end by 1 base, with 15 bases between. The CDR3 sequence is 16 residues long. The DNA of the CDR3 is TGTGCCAGCAGTGACGTTTCGGGTTGGAGCAATCAGCCCCAGCATTTT. Protein: CASSDVSGWSNQPQHF.

The genes are TRBV12-3 or TRBV12-4 and TRBJ2-6, with a weak D call TRBD1 (5 bases). This CDR3 is 14 amino acids long. The V gene lost 5 bases and the J gene lost 1 base, with 6 bases spanning the gap. DNA for the CDR3: TGTGCCAGCAGTCACAGGTCTGGGGCCAACGTCCTGACTTTC. This sequence encodes CASSHRSGANVLTF.